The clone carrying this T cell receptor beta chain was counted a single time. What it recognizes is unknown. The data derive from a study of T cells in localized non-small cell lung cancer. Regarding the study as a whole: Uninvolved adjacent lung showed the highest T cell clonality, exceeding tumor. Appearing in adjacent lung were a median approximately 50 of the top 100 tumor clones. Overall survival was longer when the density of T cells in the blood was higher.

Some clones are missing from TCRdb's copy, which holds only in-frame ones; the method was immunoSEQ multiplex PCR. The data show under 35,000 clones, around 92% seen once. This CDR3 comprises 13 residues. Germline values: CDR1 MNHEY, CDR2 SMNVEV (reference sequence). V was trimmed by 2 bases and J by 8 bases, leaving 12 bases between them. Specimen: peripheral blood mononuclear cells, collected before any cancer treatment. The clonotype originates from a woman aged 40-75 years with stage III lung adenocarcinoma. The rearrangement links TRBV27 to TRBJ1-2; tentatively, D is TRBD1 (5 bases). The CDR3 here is CASSLGRDRGYTF. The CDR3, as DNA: TGTGCCAGCAGTTTAGGCAGGGATCGGGGCTACACCTTC.